The present entry profiles one TCR beta chain with its context. Sequenced by immunoSEQ multiplex PCR; TCRdb stores in-frame clones only, minus some. The table shows more than 85,000 clones, with approximately 88% occurring only once. The data were obtained in a study of OX40 agonist ivuxolimab in advanced cancers. V gave up 2 bases and J gave up 3 bases, with 5 bases separating them. This CDR3 region has 13 residues. Germline V gene lookup returns CDR1 SGHRS and CDR2 YFSETQ. This rearrangement joins TRBV5-1 to TRBJ2-2; D uncertain. The sequence was collected from an adult with an advanced solid tumor such as melanoma, head and neck, liver or kidney cancer. The input for sequencing was CD4+ or CD8+ T cells sorted from blood, taken in a trial of the OX40 agonist ivuxolimab. CDR3 loop: CASSLMDTGELFF. In nucleotides, the CDR3 is TGCGCCAGCAGCTTAATGGACACCGGGGAGCTGTTTTTT. The whole variable domain, remainder taken from reference TRBV5-1 and TRBJ2-2, is KAGVTQTPRYLIKTRGQQVTLSCSPISGHRSVSWYQQTPGQGLQFLFEYFSETQRNKGNFPGRFSGRQFSNSRSEMNVSTLELGDSALYLCASSLMDTGELFFGEGSRLTVL.